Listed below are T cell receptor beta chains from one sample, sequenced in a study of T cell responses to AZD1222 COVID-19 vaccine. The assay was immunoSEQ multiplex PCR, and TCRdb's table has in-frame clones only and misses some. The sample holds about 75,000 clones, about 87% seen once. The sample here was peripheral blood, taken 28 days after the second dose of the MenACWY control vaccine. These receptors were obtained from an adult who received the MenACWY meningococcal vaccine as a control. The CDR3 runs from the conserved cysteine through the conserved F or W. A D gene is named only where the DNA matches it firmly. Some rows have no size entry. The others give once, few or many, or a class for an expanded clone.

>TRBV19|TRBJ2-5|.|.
CASSRWDRGRETQYF
TGTGCCAGTAGTCGCTGGGACCGCGGAAGAGAGACCCAGTACTTC
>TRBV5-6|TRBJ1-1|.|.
CASSQGLPNTEAFF
TGTGCCAGCAGCCAGGGACTGCCGAACACTGAAGCTTTCTTT
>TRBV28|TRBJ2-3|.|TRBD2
CASSFRREPGTQYF
TGTGCCAGCAGTTTTCGGCGGGAGCCAGGTACGCAGTATTTT
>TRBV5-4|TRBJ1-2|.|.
CASSLEGGSYTF
TGTGCCAGCAGCTTGGAGGGAGGTAGCTACACCTTC
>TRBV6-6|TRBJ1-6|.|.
CASKGEAYNSPLHF
TGTGCCAGCAAAGGGGAGGCCTATAATTCACCCCTCCACTTT
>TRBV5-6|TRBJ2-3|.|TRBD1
CASSPGQGATDTQYF
TGTGCCAGCAGCCCCGGACAGGGGGCAACAGATACGCAGTATTTT
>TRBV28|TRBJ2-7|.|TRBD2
CASSSSSGRAYEQYF
TGTGCCAGCAGTTCCTCTAGCGGAAGGGCCTACGAGCAGTACTTC
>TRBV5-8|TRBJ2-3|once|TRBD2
CASSLLAGGGTDTQYF
TGTGCCAGCAGCTTGCTAGCGGGGGGTGGTACAGATACGCAGTATTTT
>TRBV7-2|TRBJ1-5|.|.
CASSLEGGSNQPQHF
TGTGCCAGCAGCTTAGAGGGTGGTAGCAATCAGCCCCAGCATTTT
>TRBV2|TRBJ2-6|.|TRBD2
CASSAIAGGSSGANVLTF
TGTGCCAGCAGTGCCATTGCGGGGGGGAGCTCTGGGGCCAACGTCCTGACTTTC
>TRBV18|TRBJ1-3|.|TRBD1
CASSRQGAVDTIYF
TGTGCCAGCTCACGACAGGGGGCTGTAGACACCATATATTTT
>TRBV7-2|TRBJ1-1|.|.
CASSANRVNTEAFF
TGTGCCAGCAGCGCAAACAGGGTGAACACTGAAGCTTTCTTT
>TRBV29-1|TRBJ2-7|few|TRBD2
CSVLSGLAGENYEQYF
TGCAGCGTTCTTTCGGGACTAGCGGGGGAAAACTACGAGCAGTACTTC
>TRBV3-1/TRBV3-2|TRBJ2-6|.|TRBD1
CASSQAGGAWANVLTF
TGTGCCAGCAGCCAAGCAGGGGGCGCTTGGGCCAACGTCCTGACTTTC
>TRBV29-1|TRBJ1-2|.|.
CSVGWTDNYTF
TGCAGCGTTGGATGGACGGACAACTACACCTTC
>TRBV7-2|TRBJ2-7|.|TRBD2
CASSLEGGVYEQYF
TGTGCCAGCAGCTTAGAGGGAGGGGTTTACGAGCAGTACTTC
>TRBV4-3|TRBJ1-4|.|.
CASSQVYSGYEKLFF
TGCGCCAGCAGCCAGGTTTACTCAGGGTACGAAAAACTGTTTTTT
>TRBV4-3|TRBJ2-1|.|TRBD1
CASSQETGPYNEQFF
TGCGCCAGCAGCCAAGAGACAGGGCCCTACAATGAGCAGTTCTTC
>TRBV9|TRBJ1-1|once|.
CASSVAAGDTEAFF
TGTGCCAGCAGCGTAGCTGCGGGTGACACTGAAGCTTTCTTT
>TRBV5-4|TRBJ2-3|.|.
CASSRAERNGADTQYF
TGTGCCAGCAGCAGGGCGGAGAGGAACGGGGCAGATACGCAGTATTTT
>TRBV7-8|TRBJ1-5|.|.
CASSPWTAGQPQHF
TGTGCCAGCAGCCCATGGACAGCAGGTCAGCCCCAGCATTTT
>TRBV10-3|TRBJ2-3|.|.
CAISERGTSTDTQYF
TGTGCCATCAGTGAAAGGGGCACTAGCACAGATACGCAGTATTTT
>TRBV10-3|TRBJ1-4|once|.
CAISEGVHEKLFF
TGTGCCATCAGTGAGGGGGTCCACGAAAAACTGTTTTTT
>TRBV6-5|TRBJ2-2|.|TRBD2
CATQRGGLRRELFF
TGTGCCACCCAGCGGGGGGGCCTTCGGAGGGAGCTGTTTTTT
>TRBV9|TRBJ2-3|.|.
CASSLGDTQYF
TGTGCCAGCAGCCTCGGAGATACGCAGTATTTT
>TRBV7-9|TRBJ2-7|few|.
CASSLAQGSNEQYF
TGTGCCAGCAGCTTAGCACAGGGAAGCAACGAGCAGTACTTC
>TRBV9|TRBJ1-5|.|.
CASSGRGNQPQHF
TGTGCCAGCAGCGGCCGGGGAAATCAGCCCCAGCATTTT
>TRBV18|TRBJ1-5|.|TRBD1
CASSPSDRSLNQPQHF
TGTGCCAGCTCACCCTCGGACAGGTCTCTCAATCAGCCCCAGCATTTT
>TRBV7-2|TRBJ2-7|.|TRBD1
CASSSQGQGTYEQYF
TGTGCCAGCAGCTCTCAAGGACAGGGAACCTACGAGCAGTACTTC
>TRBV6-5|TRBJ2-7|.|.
CASSSVSSYEQYF
TGTGCCAGCAGTTCGGTAAGCTCCTACGAGCAGTACTTC
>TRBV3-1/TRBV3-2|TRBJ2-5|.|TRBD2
CASSHFSGLENQETQYF
TGTGCCAGCAGCCACTTCTCCGGACTAGAAAATCAAGAGACCCAGTACTTC
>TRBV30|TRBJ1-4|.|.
CAWSRSTNEKLFF
TGTGCCTGGTCGCGCTCAACTAATGAAAAACTGTTTTTT
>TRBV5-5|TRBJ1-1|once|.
CASSLEGQGATEAFF
TGTGCCAGCAGCTTGGAGGGGCAAGGCGCGACTGAAGCTTTCTTT
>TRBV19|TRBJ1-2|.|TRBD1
CASSTIGQGGNYGYTF
TGTGCCAGTAGTACCATCGGACAGGGAGGAAACTATGGCTACACCTTC
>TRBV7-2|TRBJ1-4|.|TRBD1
CASSWTGSEKLFF
TGTGCCAGCAGCTGGACAGGGTCTGAAAAACTGTTTTTT
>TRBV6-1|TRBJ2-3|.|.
CASSETRARTDTQYF
TGTGCCAGCAGTGAAACCAGGGCCCGCACAGATACGCAGTATTTT
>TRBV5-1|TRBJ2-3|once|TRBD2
CASSSGLAGGSDTQYF
TGCGCCAGCAGCTCTGGACTAGCGGGGGGGTCAGATACGCAGTATTTT
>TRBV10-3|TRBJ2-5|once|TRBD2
CAISPGLAGGETQYF
TGTGCCATCAGTCCGGGACTAGCGGGGGGGGAGACCCAGTACTTC
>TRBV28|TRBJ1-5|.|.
CASSPGPNSNQPQHF
TGTGCCAGCAGCCCGGGACCAAATAGCAATCAGCCCCAGCATTTT
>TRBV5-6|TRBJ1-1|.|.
CASSSQDTEAFF
TGTGCCAGCAGCTCACAGGACACTGAAGCTTTCTTT
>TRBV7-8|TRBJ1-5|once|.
CASSLTLRDDQPQHF
TGTGCCAGCAGCTTAACGCTAAGAGACGATCAGCCCCAGCATTTT
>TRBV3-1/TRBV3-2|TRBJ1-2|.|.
CASSQRADYGYTF
TGTGCCAGCAGCCAAAGGGCAGACTATGGCTACACCTTC
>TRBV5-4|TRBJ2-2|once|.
CASSSYKNTGELFF
TGTGCCAGCAGCTCATACAAGAACACCGGGGAGCTGTTTTTT
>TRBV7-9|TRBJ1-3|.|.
CASSFSPQGTGNTIYF
TGTGCCAGCAGCTTCTCACCGCAGGGAACTGGAAACACCATATATTTT
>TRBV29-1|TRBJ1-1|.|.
CSVVGTRQGNTEAFF
TGCAGCGTTGTGGGGACTAGGCAGGGGAACACTGAAGCTTTCTTT
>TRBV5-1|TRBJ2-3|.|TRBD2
CASSGTSGGAADTQYF
TGCGCCAGCAGCGGGACTAGCGGGGGGGCGGCAGATACGCAGTATTTT
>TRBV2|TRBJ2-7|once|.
CASRGAAYEQYF
TGTGCCAGCCGGGGGGCTGCCTACGAGCAGTACTTC